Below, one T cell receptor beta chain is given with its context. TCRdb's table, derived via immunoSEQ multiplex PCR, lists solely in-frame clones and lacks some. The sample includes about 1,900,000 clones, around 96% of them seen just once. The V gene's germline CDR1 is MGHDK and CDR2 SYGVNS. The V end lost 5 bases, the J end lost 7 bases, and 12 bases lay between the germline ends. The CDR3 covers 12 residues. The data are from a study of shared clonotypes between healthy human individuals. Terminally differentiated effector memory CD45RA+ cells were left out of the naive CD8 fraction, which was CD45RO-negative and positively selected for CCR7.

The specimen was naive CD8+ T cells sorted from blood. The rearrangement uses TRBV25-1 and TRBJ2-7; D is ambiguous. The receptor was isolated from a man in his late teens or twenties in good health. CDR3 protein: CASSLGDVEQYF. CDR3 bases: TGTGCCAGCAGTCTTGGAGACGTTGAGCAGTACTTC.